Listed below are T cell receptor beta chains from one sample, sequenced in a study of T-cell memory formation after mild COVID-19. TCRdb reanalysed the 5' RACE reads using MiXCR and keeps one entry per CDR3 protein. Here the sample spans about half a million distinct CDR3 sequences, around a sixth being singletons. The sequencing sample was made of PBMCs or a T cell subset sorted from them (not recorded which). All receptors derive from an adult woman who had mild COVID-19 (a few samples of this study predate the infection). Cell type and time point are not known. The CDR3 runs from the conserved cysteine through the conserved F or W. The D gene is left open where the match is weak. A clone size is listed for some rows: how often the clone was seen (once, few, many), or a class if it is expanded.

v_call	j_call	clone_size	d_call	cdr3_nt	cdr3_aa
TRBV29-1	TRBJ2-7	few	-	TGCAGCGTTGTTGGGCATTCCTACGAGCAGTACTTC	CSVVGHSYEQYF
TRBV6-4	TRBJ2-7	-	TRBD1	TGTGCCAGCACGGAGCCGACAGGGGGCTACGAGCAGTACTTC	CASTEPTGGYEQYF
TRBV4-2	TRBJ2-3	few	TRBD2	TGTGCCAGCAGCCAAGATGGGACTAGGGCACTTTCAGATACGCAGTATTTT	CASSQDGTRALSDTQYF
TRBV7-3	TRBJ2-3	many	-	TGTGCCAGCAGCCTCGGAATATCCACAGATACGCAGTATTTT	CASSLGISTDTQYF
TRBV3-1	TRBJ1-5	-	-	TGTGCCAGCAGCCAAGGGACAATAAGCAATCAGCCCCAGCATTTT	CASSQGTISNQPQHF
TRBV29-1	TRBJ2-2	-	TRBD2	TGCAGCGTTGGAACTAGCGGGAGTACCGGGGAGCTGTTTTTT	CSVGTSGSTGELFF
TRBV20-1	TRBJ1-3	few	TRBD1	TGCAGTGCTTCGGACAGGGGATTTGGAAACACCATATATTTT	CSASDRGFGNTIYF
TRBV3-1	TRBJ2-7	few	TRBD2	TGTGCCAGCAGCGCTAGCGGGGGGGCCTACGAGCAGTACTTC	CASSASGGAYEQYF
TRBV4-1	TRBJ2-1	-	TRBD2	TGCGCCAGCAGCCCCCCGGGACTAGCGGACTACAATGAGCAGTTCTTC	CASSPPGLADYNEQFF
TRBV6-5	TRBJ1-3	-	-	TGTGCCAGCAGTTACTTGGCAGGGCCTAGCTCTGGAAACACCATATATTTT	CASSYLAGPSSGNTIYF
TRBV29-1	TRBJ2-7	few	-	TGCAGCACCTACAGGGTCGGCAGCGACGAGCAGTACTTC	CSTYRVGSDEQYF
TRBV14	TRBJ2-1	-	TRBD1	TGTGCCAGCAGCCCCGGGACAGCAAGTCTACTCAATGAGCAGTTCTTC	CASSPGTASLLNEQFF
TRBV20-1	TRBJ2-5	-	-	TGCAGTGCCCTCCAAGGACTGTATCAAGAGACCCAGTACTTC	CSALQGLYQETQYF
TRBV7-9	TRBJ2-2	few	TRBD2	TGTGCCAGCAGCCTTAGCGGGAGTTTCGGGGAGCTGTTTTTT	CASSLSGSFGELFF
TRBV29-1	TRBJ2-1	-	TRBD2	TGCAGCGAAAAACTAGCGGGAGCGTTCGATGAGCAGTTCTTC	CSEKLAGAFDEQFF
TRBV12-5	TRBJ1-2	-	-	TGTGCTAGTGGTTTGGTAAGAGGAGGGATTTTTAACTATGGCTACACCTTC	CASGLVRGGIFNYGYTF
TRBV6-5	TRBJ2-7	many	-	TGTGCCAGCGGACAGATTAGCTCCTACGAGCAGTACTTC	CASGQISSYEQYF
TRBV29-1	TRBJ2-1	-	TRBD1	TGCAGCGTCGGGGGAACAGGGGGCGTCCCTCTTGTTAGTAGTGAGCAGTTCTTC	CSVGGTGGVPLVSSEQFF
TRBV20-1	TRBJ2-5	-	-	TGCAGTGCTAGAGATAGGGGACCCCCGGGGACCCAGTACTTC	CSARDRGPPGTQYF
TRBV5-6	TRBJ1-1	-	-	TGTGCCAGCAGCTTCGGGGACGGGACTGAAGCTTTCTTT	CASSFGDGTEAFF
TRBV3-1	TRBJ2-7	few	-	TGTGCCAGCAGCCAAATGAACTTGGGGCACGAGCAGTACTTC	CASSQMNLGHEQYF
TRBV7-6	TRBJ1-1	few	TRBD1	TGTGCCAGCAGCTCAAGACAGGGGGAGGCTGAAGCTTTCTTT	CASSSRQGEAEAFF
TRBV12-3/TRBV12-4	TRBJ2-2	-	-	TGTGCCAGCAGTTTCCCCCACGTACTAGCCGACACCGGGGAGCTGTTTTTT	CASSFPHVLADTGELFF
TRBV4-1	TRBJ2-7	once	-	TGCGCCAGCAGCCGAACCGGGACACCCGACTACGAGCAGTACTTC	CASSRTGTPDYEQYF
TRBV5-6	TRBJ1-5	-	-	TGTGCCAGCAGCTTGGGGCGGAGGGATCAGCCCCAGCATTTT	CASSLGRRDQPQHF
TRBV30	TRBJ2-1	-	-	TGTGCCTCTGAAGCCGGGGCAGGTAACAATGAGCAGTTCTTC	CASEAGAGNNEQFF
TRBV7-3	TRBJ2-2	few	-	TGTGCCAGCAGCTTAAACGGTTTGGCCGGGGAGCTGTTTTTT	CASSLNGLAGELFF
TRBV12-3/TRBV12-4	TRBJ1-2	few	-	TGTGCCAGCACCGCACACCCCAACTATGGCTACACCTTC	CASTAHPNYGYTF
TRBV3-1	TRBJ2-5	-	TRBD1	TGTGCCAGCAGGGGTTCGGGACAGCAAGAGACCCAGTACTTC	CASRGSGQQETQYF
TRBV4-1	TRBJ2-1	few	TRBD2	TGCGCCAGCAGCCACTCGATCCTCCCCCGCGGGGGACGGCTGAATGAGCAGTTCTTC	CASSHSILPRGGRLNEQFF
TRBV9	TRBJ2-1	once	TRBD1	TGTGCCAGCAGCGCCCTGGACAGGGACATATACAATGAGCAGTTCTTC	CASSALDRDIYNEQFF
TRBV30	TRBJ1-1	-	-	TGTGCCTGGAGTTATAGGGCAAACCCGAAGAACACTGAAGCTTTCTTT	CAWSYRANPKNTEAFF
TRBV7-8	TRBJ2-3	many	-	TGTGCCAGCAGCTCCCCCCGGTCAGGGGATGGCGCAGATACGCAGTATTTT	CASSSPRSGDGADTQYF
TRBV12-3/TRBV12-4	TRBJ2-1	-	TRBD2	TGTGCCAGCAGCTTAACTAGCGGTGAGCAGTTCTTC	CASSLTSGEQFF
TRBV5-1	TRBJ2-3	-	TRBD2	TGCGCCAGCAGCCCCGGACTAGCGGAAGCAGATACGCAGTATTTT	CASSPGLAEADTQYF
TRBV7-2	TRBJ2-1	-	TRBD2	TGTGCCAGCAGCTTGGGACTAGCGGGGTGGGGTAATGAGCAGTTCTTC	CASSLGLAGWGNEQFF
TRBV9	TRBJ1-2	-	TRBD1	TGTGCCAGCAGGGGGGGGACAGTGAATGGCTACACCTTC	CASRGGTVNGYTF
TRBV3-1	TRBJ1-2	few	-	TGTGCCAGCAGCCCCCAGGGTGGAGCGGGTTTCGGCTACACCTTC	CASSPQGGAGFGYTF
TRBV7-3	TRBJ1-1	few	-	TGTGCCAGCAGCTTACAGCGTGGGGAAGTAGCTTTCTTT	CASSLQRGEVAFF
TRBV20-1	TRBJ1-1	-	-	TGCAGTGCTAGAACAGCCTACACTGAAGCTTTCTTT	CSARTAYTEAFF
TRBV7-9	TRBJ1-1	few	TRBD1	TGTGCCAGCATCGACCAGGGGGCGGCGAACACTGAAGCTTTCTTT	CASIDQGAANTEAFF
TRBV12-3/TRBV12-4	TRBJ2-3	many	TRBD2	TGTGCCAGCTGTAGCGGGCGAAACACAGATACGCAGTATTTT	CASCSGRNTDTQYF
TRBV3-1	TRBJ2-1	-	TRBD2	TGTGCCAGCAGCCAAGGGACTAGCGGAGGGCTTAGGGTCAATGAGCAGTTCTTC	CASSQGTSGGLRVNEQFF
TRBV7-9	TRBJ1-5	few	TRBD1	TGTGCCAGCAGCTTCGCGGGACAGGGCACTCAGCCCCAGCATTTT	CASSFAGQGTQPQHF
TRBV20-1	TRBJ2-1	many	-	TGCAGTGCTAGAATTCTCGCTGCCTCCTACAATGAGCAGTTCTTC	CSARILAASYNEQFF